Below, 20 T cell receptor beta chains from the same sample are listed, as sequenced in a study of blood T cell repertoires in COVID-19. Data came from immunoSEQ multiplex PCR; TCRdb stores just in-frame clones and leaves some out. Of 120,000 to 150,000 clones in the sample, roughly 80% are singletons; the top ten hold over 8.5%. The sequenced sample was peripheral blood. These receptors originate from a man aged 45 to 65 with active or convalescent COVID-19.

The J gene is TRBJ2-1, the V gene TRBV5-1, with TRBD2 identical over 13 bases. Trimming at V came to 0 bases and at J to 6 bases, leaving 6 bases not matched to a gene. CDR3 length: 17 amino acids. Germline V lookup: CDR1 SGHRS, CDR2 YFSETQ. CDR3 nucleotide sequence: TGCGCCAGCAGCTTGGGGCGTGGGACTAGCGGGACCAATGAGCAGTTCTTC. It encodes CASSLGRGTSGTNEQFF.

This chain links TRBV28 with TRBJ2-5; 10 bases match TRBD2. This CDR3 has 16 residues. The V and J ends lost 5 bases and 5 bases, in that order; junction bases with no gene match: 11. Germline assignment: CDR1 MDHEN and CDR2 SYDVKM. The CDR3 is CASSAALAGVGETQYF. The CDR3 bases are TGTGCCAGCAGTGCGGCCCTAGCGGGAGTTGGTGAGACCCAGTACTTC.

V and J are TRBV27 and TRBJ1-1; D not certain. V was clipped by 0 bases and J by 1 base, with 6 bases between them. CDR3 length: 14 amino acids. In germline, CDR1 is MNHEY, CDR2 SMNVEV (reference sequence). CDR3 bases: TGTGCCAGCAGTTTATCGGGAGAGAACACTGAAGCTTTCTTT. Translating gives CASSLSGENTEAFF.

The chain is built from TRBV19 and TRBJ2-3; TRBD2 matches at 9 bases. Germline V CDR1 and CDR2: LNHDA, SQIVND (reference sequence). V dropped 5 bases and J dropped 5; count of bases not matched to a gene: 11. The CDR3 spans 16 residues. The CDR3 DNA sequence: TGTGCCAGTAGTTTCAATAGCGGGAGAGGTAAAGATACGCAGTATTTT. Protein product: CASSFNSGRGKDTQYF.

This clone was counted once. The gene calls are TRBV11-3 and TRBJ2-1; maybe TRBD1 (5 bases). Germline CDR1 SGHNT, CDR2 YENEEA. The CDR3 has 15 residues. Trimming removed 5 bases at V and 0 bases at J, with 11 bases between. DNA of the CDR3: TGTGCCAGCAGCGCCGACAGTTCCTCCTACAATGAGCAGTTCTTC. The encoded protein is CASSADSSSYNEQFF.

This chain uses TRBV5-1 with TRBJ2-3, with TRBD2 matching over 11 bases. Germline V gene data show CDR1 as SGHRS and CDR2 as YFSETQ. V gave up 2 bases and J gave up 4 bases; unmatched junction bases: 3. This CDR3 has 15 residues. CDR3 protein: CASSFSGRAADTQYF. In DNA, the CDR3 is TGCGCCAGCAGCTTTAGCGGGAGGGCCGCAGATACGCAGTATTTT.

The chain uses TRBV7-2 and TRBJ1-4; a weak D match, TRBD1 (6 bases). The germline V gene has CDR1 SGHTA and CDR2 FQGNSA. V was trimmed by 6 bases and J by 2 bases, leaving 10 bases between them. The CDR3 is 14 amino acids. CDR3 sequence reads: CASSWGGTNEKLFF. CDR3 in DNA: TGTGCCAGCAGTTGGGGGGGCACTAATGAAAAACTGTTTTTT.

The chain links TRBV7-9 to TRBJ2-1; TRBD2 agrees at 16 bases. V lost 5 bases to trimming and J lost 8 bases; unmatched junction nucleotides: 6. Germline CDR1 is SEHNR and CDR2 is FQNEAQ (reference sequence). The CDR3 loop spans 16 amino acids. The CDR3 region is CASSGTSGRAPDEQFF. As DNA, the CDR3 is TGTGCCAGCAGCGGGACTAGCGGGAGGGCCCCCGATGAGCAGTTCTTC.

This clone has ten or more counts. This chain links TRBV28 with TRBJ1-6, with 7 nucleotides matching TRBD1. The length of the CDR3 is 12 residues. Germline CDR1 is MDHEN and CDR2 is SYDVKM. The trim removed 10 bases at V and 8 bases at J, leaving 5 bases unmatched. CDR3 DNA: TGTGCCATCGATACAGGGGATTCACCCCTCCACTTT. Residues: CAIDTGDSPLHF.

The V and J genes are TRBV28 and TRBJ1-5, with 7 bases aligning to TRBD1. V lost 6 bases, J lost 4 bases, and 6 bases stayed unmatched. This CDR3 comprises 14 residues. Germline assignment: CDR1 MDHEN and CDR2 SYDVKM. Here the CDR3 reads CASRTDRENQPQHF. CDR3 coding DNA: TGTGCCAGCAGGACCGACAGGGAAAATCAGCCCCAGCATTTT. The complete variable domain, with remaining parts taken from reference TRBV28 and TRBJ1-5, reads DVKVTQSSRYLVKRTGEKVFLECVQDMDHENMFWYRQDPGLGLRLIYFSYDVKMKEKGDIPEGYSVSREKKERFSLILESASTNQTSMYLCASRTDRENQPQHFGDGTRLSIL.

The genes are TRBV7-9 and TRBJ1-6; TRBD1 is a possible D gene (5 bases). The CDR3 runs 14 residues. Germline V CDR1 and CDR2: SEHNR, FQNEAQ (reference sequence). The germline V and J ends were trimmed by 7 bases and 5 bases, with 12 bases remaining between them. The CDR3 region is CASTTKGDNSPLHF. CDR3 nucleotide sequence: TGTGCCAGCACCACCAAAGGGGATAATTCACCCCTCCACTTT. The variable domain in full, with the rest retrieved from reference TRBV7-9 and TRBJ1-6, is DTGVSQNPRHKITKRGQNVTFRCDPISEHNRLYWYRQTLGQGPEFLTYFQNEAQLEKSRLLSDRFSAERPKGSFSTLEIQRTEQGDSAMYLCASTTKGDNSPLHFGNGTRLTVT.

This chain's CDR3 is CSVLLLWDRADETYNEQFF. In DNA, the CDR3 is TGCAGCGTTCTACTACTCTGGGACAGGGCCGATGAAACATACAATGAGCAGTTCTTC. The chain is built from TRBV29-1 and TRBJ2-1, with 9 nucleotides matching TRBD1. The V segment lost 5 bases and the J segment 4 bases; nucleotides outside the gene matches: 21. The germline gives CDR1 SQVTM, CDR2 ANQGSEA. There are 19 residues in the CDR3.

This clone was picked up a small number of times. The V call is TRBV11-3, the J call TRBJ2-2; a possible D gene is TRBD1 (6 bases). With 2 bases removed from V and 7 bases from J, the gap between germline ends came to 14 bases. Germline V gene lookup returns CDR1 SGHNT and CDR2 YENEEA. This CDR3 contains 15 residues. The CDR3 region has the DNA TGTGCCAGCAGCTTATATGGGAGCAGGGGCGGGGAGCTGTTTTTT. Protein product: CASSLYGSRGGELFF.

The chain carries TRBV10-1 and TRBJ2-1, with 12 bases lining up with TRBD2. Trimming at V came to 0 bases and at J to 6 bases, leaving 6 bases not matched to a gene. In germline, CDR1 is WNHNN, CDR2 SYGVQD (reference sequence). The CDR3 totals 17 residues. CDR3 region: CASSESVGLAGSNEQFF. CDR3 bases: TGCGCCAGCAGTGAGTCGGTTGGACTAGCGGGATCCAATGAGCAGTTCTTC.

Here the CDR3 reads CAWNTGGTDTQYF. In nucleotides, the CDR3 is TGTGCCTGGAATACAGGGGGCACAGATACGCAGTATTTT. The chain combines TRBV30 with TRBJ2-3, with 7 positions matching TRBD1. Germline CDR1 is GTSNPN and CDR2 is SVGIG (reference sequence). The CDR3 sequence is 13 residues long. Trimming at V came to 4 bases and at J to 1 base, leaving 2 bases not matched to a gene.

This clone is a singleton in its sample. V gene TRBV19 combines with J gene TRBJ2-5, with TRBD2 identical over 7 bases. Per the germline V gene, CDR1 is LNHDA and CDR2 is SQIVND (reference sequence). This CDR3 is 15 amino acids long. V gave up 1 base and J gave up 4 bases; unmatched junction bases: 6. CDR3 in amino acids: CASSIGGGLGETQYF. CDR3 DNA: TGTGCCAGTAGTATAGGGGGTGGACTAGGAGAGACCCAGTACTTC.

The V gene is TRBV7-3, the J gene TRBJ2-3; tentatively, D is TRBD2 (5 bases). Trimming took off 4 bases at V and 3 bases at J, with 8 bases between the two ends. The germline V gene encodes CDR1 SGHTA and CDR2 FQGTGA. The length of the CDR3 is 13 residues. The chain's CDR3 is CASSSPGTDTQYF. The CDR3 DNA sequence: TGTGCCAGCAGCTCTCCGGGAACAGATACGCAGTATTTT.

V usage is TRBV9 and J usage is TRBJ2-7; no reliable D call. CDR3 length equals 11 residues. Germline V gene sequence: CDR1 SGDLS, CDR2 YYNGEE. The germline V and J ends were trimmed by 5 bases and 6 bases, with 9 bases remaining between them. DNA for the CDR3: TGTGCCAGCAGTCGAAGCTCCGAGCAGTACTTC. It encodes CASSRSSEQYF.

The V gene is TRBV6-5, the J gene TRBJ2-7; D unresolved. V lost 8 bases and J 7 bases, leaving 12 bases between the germline ends. Per germline, CDR1 MNHEY and CDR2 SVGAGI. The CDR3 spans 11 residues. The CDR3 reads CASVLAIEQYF. The CDR3, as DNA: TGTGCCAGCGTGTTGGCAATTGAGCAGTACTTC.

The gene calls are TRBV27 and TRBJ2-7, with TRBD1 matching 9 bases. J was trimmed by 7 bases and V by 8 bases; bases with no gene match: 15. The CDR3 is 15 residues long. Germline CDR1 and CDR2: MNHEY and SMNVEV (reference sequence). Written as DNA, the CDR3 is TGTGCCAGCTCCCAGGGACAGGGCCGATTGGTGGAGCAGTACTTC. Its protein product is CASSQGQGRLVEQYF.